The TCR beta chain described here comes from a study of blood T cell repertoires in COVID-19. Overall study context: Researchers got acute and convalescent COVID-19 samples from the United States, Italy and Spain. The analysed material was cDNA or gDNA that came from T cells, B-cell-depleted T cells, or PBMCs.

V lost 0 bases and J lost 2; bases outside the gene matches: 0. The CDR3 extends over 16 amino acids. Germline V gives CDR1 SGHNT, CDR2 YYREEE (reference sequence). Authors' methods: Amplifying reference gene primers gave estimates of nucleated cell counts. Generated by immunoSEQ multiplex PCR, the TCRdb table keeps only in-frame clones and is missing some. The DNA gave D and trimming, while V, J and clone size come from that table. Of about 170,000 clones listed, 80% to 85% are singletons. The material sequenced was peripheral blood. This TCR was recovered from a man between 65 and 85 years old with active or convalescent COVID-19. The chain employs TRBV5-4 and TRBJ2-1; 12 nucleotides agree with TRBD2. In DNA form, the CDR3 reads TGTGCCAGCAGCTTGGGACTAGCGGGAGCCTACAATGAGCAGTTCTTC. Encoded protein: CASSLGLAGAYNEQFF.